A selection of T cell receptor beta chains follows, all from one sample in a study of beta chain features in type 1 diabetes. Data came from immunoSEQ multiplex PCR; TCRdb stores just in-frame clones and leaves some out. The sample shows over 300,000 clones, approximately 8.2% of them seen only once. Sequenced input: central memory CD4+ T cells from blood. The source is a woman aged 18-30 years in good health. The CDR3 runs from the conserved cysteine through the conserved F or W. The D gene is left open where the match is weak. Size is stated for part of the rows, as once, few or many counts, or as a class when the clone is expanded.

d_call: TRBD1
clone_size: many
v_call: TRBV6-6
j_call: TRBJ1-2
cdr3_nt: TGTGCCAGCAGTCGGGACAGGGGGCTTGACTACACCTTC
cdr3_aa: CASSRDRGLDYTF

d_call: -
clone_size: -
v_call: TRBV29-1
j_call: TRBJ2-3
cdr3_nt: TGCAGCGTTGACCAATGGACTACCCAAGATACGCAGTATTTT
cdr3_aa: CSVDQWTTQDTQYF

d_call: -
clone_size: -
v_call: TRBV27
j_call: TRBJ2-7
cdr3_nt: TGTGCCAGCAGTTTAACGGGGGCGCAGAACGAGCAGTACTTC
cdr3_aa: CASSLTGAQNEQYF

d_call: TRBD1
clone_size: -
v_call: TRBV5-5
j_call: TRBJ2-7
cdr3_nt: TGTGCCAGCAGCTTCTATCGCGGTGCCGGGACAGGAGGTAACTACGAGCAGTACTTC
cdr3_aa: CASSFYRGAGTGGNYEQYF

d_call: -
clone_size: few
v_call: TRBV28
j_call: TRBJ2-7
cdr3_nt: TGTGCCAGCCGGGGTTACGAGCAGTACTTC
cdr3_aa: CASRGYEQYF

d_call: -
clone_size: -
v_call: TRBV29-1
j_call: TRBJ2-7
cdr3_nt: TGCAGCGTTGGGGGACTTGGGTCCTACGAGCAGTACTTC
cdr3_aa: CSVGGLGSYEQYF

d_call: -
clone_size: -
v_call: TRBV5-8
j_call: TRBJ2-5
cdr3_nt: TGTGCCAGCAGCTTGGTCGGTGGAGAGACCCAGTACTTC
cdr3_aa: CASSLVGGETQYF

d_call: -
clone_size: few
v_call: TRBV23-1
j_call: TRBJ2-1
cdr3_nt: TGCGCCAGCAGAGGGCACATTAGCTCCTACAATGAGCAGTTCTTC
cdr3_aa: CASRGHISSYNEQFF

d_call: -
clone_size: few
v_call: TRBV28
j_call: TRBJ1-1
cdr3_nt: TGTGCCAGCAGTTTTCATCGGGGAGGAGATGAAGCTTTCTTT
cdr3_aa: CASSFHRGGDEAFF

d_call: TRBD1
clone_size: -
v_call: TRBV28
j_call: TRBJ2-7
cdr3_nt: TGTGCCAGCACCGTCTCAGGGGGCGGCGAGCAGTACTTC
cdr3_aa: CASTVSGGGEQYF

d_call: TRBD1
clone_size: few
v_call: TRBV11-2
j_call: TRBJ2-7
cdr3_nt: TGTGCCAGCAGCATATCCGGGACAGGCTCCTACGAGCAGTACTTC
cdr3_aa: CASSISGTGSYEQYF

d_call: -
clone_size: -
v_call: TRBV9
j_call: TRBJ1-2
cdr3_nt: TGTGCCAGCAGCGTAGGTCCATCGCCTAACTATGGCTACACCTTC
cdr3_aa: CASSVGPSPNYGYTF

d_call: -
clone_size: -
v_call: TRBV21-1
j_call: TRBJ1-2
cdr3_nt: TGTGCCAACAGGAGGGGTACCACAGGGTGGAGGGATGGCTACACCTTC
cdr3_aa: CANRRGTTGWRDGYTF

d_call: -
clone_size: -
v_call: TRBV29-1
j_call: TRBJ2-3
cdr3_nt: TGCAGCGTTGGAGGACTATTTACAGATACGCAGTATTTT
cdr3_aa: CSVGGLFTDTQYF

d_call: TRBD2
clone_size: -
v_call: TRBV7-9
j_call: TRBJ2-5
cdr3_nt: TGTGCCAGCAGCCTACGGACTAGTGGGGCCCAGTACTTC
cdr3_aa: CASSLRTSGAQYF

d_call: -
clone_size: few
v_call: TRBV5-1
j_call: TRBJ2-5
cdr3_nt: TGCGCCAGCAGCTTTTCGGGGGCTCGGGAGACCCAGTACTTC
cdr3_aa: CASSFSGARETQYF

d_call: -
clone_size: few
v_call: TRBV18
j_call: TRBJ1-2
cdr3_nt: TGTGCCAGCTCACCCGGAGGTTATGGCTACACCTTC
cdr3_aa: CASSPGGYGYTF

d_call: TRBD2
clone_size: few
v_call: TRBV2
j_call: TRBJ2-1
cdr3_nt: TGTGCCAGCAGCGCGCGGGGACTAGCGGGTGGCAATGAGCAGTTCTTC
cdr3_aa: CASSARGLAGGNEQFF

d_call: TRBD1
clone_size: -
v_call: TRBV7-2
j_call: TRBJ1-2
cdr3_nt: TGTGCCAGCAGCTTAGCGCAGGGGGAGAACTATGGCTACACCTTC
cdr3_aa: CASSLAQGENYGYTF

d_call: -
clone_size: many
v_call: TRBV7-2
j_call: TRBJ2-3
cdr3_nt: TGTGCCAGCAGCCCATGGGGTCAGACAGATACGCAGTATTTT
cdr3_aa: CASSPWGQTDTQYF

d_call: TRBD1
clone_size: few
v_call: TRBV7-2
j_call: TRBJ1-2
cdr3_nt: TGTGCCAGCATAGAAGGGACAGGGTACTATGGCTACACCTTC
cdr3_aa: CASIEGTGYYGYTF

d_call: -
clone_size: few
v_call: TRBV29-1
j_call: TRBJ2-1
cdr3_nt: TGCAGCGTTGAAGAGGTCAATGAGCAGTTCTTC
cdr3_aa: CSVEEVNEQFF

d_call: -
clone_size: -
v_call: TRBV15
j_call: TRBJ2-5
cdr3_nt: TGTGCCACCAGCGAAGGAACAGACTTTCAAGAGACCCAGTACTTC
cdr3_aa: CATSEGTDFQETQYF

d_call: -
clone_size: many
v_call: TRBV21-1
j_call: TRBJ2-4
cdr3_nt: TGTGCCAGCAGCAGGGACAGGGCGTTAGCCAAAAACATTCAGTACTTC
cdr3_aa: CASSRDRALAKNIQYF

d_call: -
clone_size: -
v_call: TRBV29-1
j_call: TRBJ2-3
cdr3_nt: TGCAGTGGGGAACGGGAGACCACAGATACGCAGTATTTT
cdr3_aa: CSGERETTDTQYF

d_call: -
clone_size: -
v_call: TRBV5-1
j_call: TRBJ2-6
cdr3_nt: TGCGCCAGCAGCCCATCAGGGGCAGATGGGGCCAACGTCCTGACTTTC
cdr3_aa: CASSPSGADGANVLTF

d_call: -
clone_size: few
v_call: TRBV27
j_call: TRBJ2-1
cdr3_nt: TGTGCCAGCAGTGTTAATGAGCAGTTCTTC
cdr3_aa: CASSVNEQFF

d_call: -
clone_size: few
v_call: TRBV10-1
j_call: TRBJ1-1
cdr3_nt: TGCGCCAGCAGTTTAGGGGCCGGGGGAACTGAAGCTTTCTTT
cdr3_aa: CASSLGAGGTEAFF

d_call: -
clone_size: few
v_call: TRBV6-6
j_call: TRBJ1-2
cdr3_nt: TGTGCCAGCAGTACCGAGGTCTCTTGGGGCTATGGCTACACCTTC
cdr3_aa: CASSTEVSWGYGYTF

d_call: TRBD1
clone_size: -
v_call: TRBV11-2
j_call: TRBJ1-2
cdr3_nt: TGTGCCAGCAGCACGGCACAGGGGTCGGGCTACACCTTC
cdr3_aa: CASSTAQGSGYTF

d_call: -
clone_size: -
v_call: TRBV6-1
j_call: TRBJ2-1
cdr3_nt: TGTGCCAGCAGTGCAGGGGGGAGCGGGTACAATGAGCAGTTCTTC
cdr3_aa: CASSAGGSGYNEQFF

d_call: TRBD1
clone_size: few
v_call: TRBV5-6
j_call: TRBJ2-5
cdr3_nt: TGTGCCAGCAGAATCCGGGACAGGGGTACAGAGACCCAGTACTTC
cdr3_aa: CASRIRDRGTETQYF

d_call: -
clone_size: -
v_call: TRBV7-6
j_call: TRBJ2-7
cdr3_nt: TGTGCCAGCAGCTATGCAGGACGATCCTACGAGCAGTACTTC
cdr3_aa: CASSYAGRSYEQYF

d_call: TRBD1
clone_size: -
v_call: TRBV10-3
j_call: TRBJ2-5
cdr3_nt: TGTGCCAGCAGAGAACGGGACAGGGGGAGTGCCCAAGAGACCCAGTACTTC
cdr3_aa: CASRERDRGSAQETQYF

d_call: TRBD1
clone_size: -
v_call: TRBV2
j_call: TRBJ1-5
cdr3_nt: TGTGCCAGCAGTGCTGACAGGGGGAACCAGCCCCAGCATTTT
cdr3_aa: CASSADRGNQPQHF

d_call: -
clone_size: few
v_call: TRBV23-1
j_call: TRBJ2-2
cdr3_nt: TGCGCCAGCAGGACAGCCGGAAACACCGGGGAGCTGTTTTTT
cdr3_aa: CASRTAGNTGELFF

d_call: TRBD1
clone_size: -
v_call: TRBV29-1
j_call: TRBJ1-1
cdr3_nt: TGCAGCGTTGAAGATTACAGGGGACGGGCTGAAGCTTTCTTT
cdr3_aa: CSVEDYRGRAEAFF

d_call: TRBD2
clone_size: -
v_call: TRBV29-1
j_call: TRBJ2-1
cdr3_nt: TGCAGCGCCCACTCAGCGGGAGTCGGTATCGGCTACAATGAGCAGTTCTTC
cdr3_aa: CSAHSAGVGIGYNEQFF

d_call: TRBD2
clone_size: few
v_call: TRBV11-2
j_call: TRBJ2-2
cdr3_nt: TGTGCCAGCAGTCGACTAGCGGGACCGACCGGGGAGCTGTTTTTT
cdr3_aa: CASSRLAGPTGELFF